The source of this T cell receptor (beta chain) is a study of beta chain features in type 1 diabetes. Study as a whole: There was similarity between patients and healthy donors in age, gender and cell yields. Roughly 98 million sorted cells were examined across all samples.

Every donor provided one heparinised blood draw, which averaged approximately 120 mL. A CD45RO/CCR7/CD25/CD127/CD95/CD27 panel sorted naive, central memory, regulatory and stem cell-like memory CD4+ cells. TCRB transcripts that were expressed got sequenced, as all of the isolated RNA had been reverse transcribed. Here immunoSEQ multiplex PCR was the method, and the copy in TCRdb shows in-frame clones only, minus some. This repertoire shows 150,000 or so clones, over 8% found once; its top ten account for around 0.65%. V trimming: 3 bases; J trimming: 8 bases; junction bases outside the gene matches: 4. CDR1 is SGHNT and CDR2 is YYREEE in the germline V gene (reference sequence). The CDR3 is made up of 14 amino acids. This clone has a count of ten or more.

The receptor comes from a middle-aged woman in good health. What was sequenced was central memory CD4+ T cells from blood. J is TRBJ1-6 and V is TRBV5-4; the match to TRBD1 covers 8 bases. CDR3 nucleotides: TGTGCCAGCAGCTCTGACAGGGGAGATTCACCCCTCCACTTT. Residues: CASSSDRGDSPLHF.